These 20 T cell receptor beta chains originate from one sample sequenced in a study of regulatory dendritic cells for organ transplantation. CFSE-labeled sorted T cells met regulatory or mature dendritic cells for less than 6 days. No antigen has been assigned to these receptors. Libraries were prepared by immunoSEQ multiplex PCR; TCRdb keeps only in-frame clonotypes and omits some of them. The data hold 12,000 or so clones, with roughly 91% observed a single time. Sequenced input: naive CD8+ T cells from blood cultured with dendritic cells. The subset here: CD45RA+ naive T cells. These receptors came from a human donor in good health.

This clone was detected only a few times. This chain uses TRBV5-1 with TRBJ2-7; 10 bases map to TRBD2. With 3 bases clipped from V and 3 bases from J, the junction kept 3 bases outside the gene matches. This CDR3 is built from 14 residues. Germline values: CDR1 SGHRS, CDR2 YFSETQ. In nucleotides, the CDR3 is TGCGCCAGCAGCTGGACTAGCGGACTCTACGAGCAGTACTTC. Its protein product is CASSWTSGLYEQYF.

This clone was counted once. The chain has TRBV13 and TRBJ2-7, with D tentatively TRBD1 or TRBD2 (5 bases each). Germline-derived CDR1 and CDR2 are PRHDT and FYEKMQ (reference sequence). V was pared by 8 bases and J by 3 bases, with 17 bases between. The CDR3 spans 14 residues. The CDR3 DNA reads as TGTGCCAGCGCCCTGGGGTTGGGGGACTACGAGCAGTACTTC. Translated, it gives CASALGLGDYEQYF.

This chain uses TRBV28 with TRBJ1-1, with 8 nucleotides matching TRBD1. Germline assignment: CDR1 MDHEN and CDR2 SYDVKM. V dropped 4 bases and J dropped 5; count of bases not matched to a gene: 6. The CDR3 covers 14 residues. Written as DNA, the CDR3 is TGTGCCAGCAGTTCCGGACAGGGAAGGACTGAAGCTTTCTTT. As protein: CASSSGQGRTEAFF.

The CDR3 nucleotides are TGTGCCAGCAGACTTCGGGTGGACGCGTGGCCCGAGCAGTACTTC. Translation gives CASRLRVDAWPEQYF. The chain is built from TRBV28 and TRBJ2-7, with unresolved D. Germline V lookup: CDR1 MDHEN, CDR2 SYDVKM. The V gene lost 6 bases and the J gene lost 6 bases, with 21 bases spanning the gap. The CDR3 consists of 15 residues. The complete variable domain, with remaining parts taken from reference TRBV28 and TRBJ2-7, reads DVKVTQSSRYLVKRTGEKVFLECVQDMDHENMFWYRQDPGLGLRLIYFSYDVKMKEKGDIPEGYSVSREKKERFSLILESASTNQTSMYLCASRLRVDAWPEQYFGPGTRLTVT.

V and J are TRBV9 and TRBJ2-6; D not certain. The V end was cut by 8 bases, the J end by 4 bases, with 10 bases between. The CDR3 runs to 13 residues. Germline V gives CDR1 SGDLS, CDR2 YYNGEE. DNA of the CDR3: TGTGCCAGTGGCTTTTCGGGGGCCAACGTCCTGACTTTC. Amino acid sequence: CASGFSGANVLTF.

The chain employs TRBV27 and TRBJ1-5; D possibly corresponds to TRBD1 (5 bases). The CDR3 is made up of 14 amino acids. Germline V CDR1 and CDR2: MNHEY, SMNVEV (reference sequence). Trimming removed 4 bases at V and 6 bases at J, with 13 bases between. This CDR3 reads CASSWGPARQPQHF. In DNA, the CDR3 is TGTGCCAGCAGTTGGGGACCAGCCCGTCAGCCCCAGCATTTT.

The chain carries TRBV7-3 and TRBJ2-5; perhaps TRBD2 as D (5 bases). This CDR3 has 14 residues. Trimming left V 0 bases short and J 4 bases short, with 9 bases between. Germline-derived CDR1 and CDR2 are SGHTA and FQGTGA. The CDR3 DNA follows: TGTGCCAGCAGCTTAACCGGCCTAGCAGAGACCCAGTACTTC. This encodes CASSLTGLAETQYF.

The chain has TRBV27 and TRBJ2-5; possibly TRBD1 or TRBD2 for D (5 bases each). CDR1 and CDR2 from the germline V gene are MNHEY and SMNVEV (reference sequence). Trimming cost V 3 bases and J 5 bases, with 10 bases left between them. This CDR3 region has 13 residues. The chain's CDR3 is CASSFGDPETQYF. CDR3 DNA sequence: TGTGCCAGCAGTTTTGGGGACCCGGAGACCCAGTACTTC.

The chain carries TRBV29-1 and TRBJ2-3; 12 bases align to TRBD1. Germline trimming cut 6 bases from V and 2 bases from J; bases unmatched to any gene: 9. The CDR3 spans 16 residues. Germline CDR1 is SQVTM and CDR2 is ANQGSEA. CDR3 region: CSVAGGTGGPTDTQYF. The CDR3 bases are TGCAGCGTGGCCGGGGGGACAGGGGGCCCCACAGATACGCAGTATTTT.

This chain links TRBV4-3 with TRBJ2-2; no clear D. CDR1 and CDR2 (germline): LGHNA, YSLEER. The CDR3 has 14 amino acids. V dropped 0 bases and J dropped 6 bases, with 8 bases sitting between them. CDR3 in DNA: TGCGCCAGCAGCCAAGATCGCCGACCCGGGGAGCTGTTTTTT. Translating gives CASSQDRRPGELFF.

This rearrangement joins TRBV27 to TRBJ2-6; D is ambiguous. This CDR3 has 15 amino acids. Trimming removed 5 bases from V and 0 bases from J, with 8 bases in between. Germline CDR1 MNHEY, CDR2 SMNVEV (reference sequence). CDR3 nucleotides: TGTGCCAGCAGTCTTCGATTCTCTGGGGCCAACGTCCTGACTTTC. It is translated as CASSLRFSGANVLTF.

The chain links TRBV9 to TRBJ2-7; D might be TRBD2 (6 bases). Trimming shortened V by 2 bases and J by 2 bases, and 11 bases separated the two germline ends. The germline V gene encodes CDR1 SGDLS and CDR2 YYNGEE. The CDR3 contains 14 residues. The chain's CDR3 is CASSVGGDTYEQYF. CDR3 sequence (DNA): TGTGCCAGCAGCGTCGGCGGGGATACCTACGAGCAGTACTTC.

Turning to this clone: At one end, the junction sequence differs from germline, possibly due to a read error. This CDR3 is CASSLDLRQKAYEQYF. The CDR3 DNA reads as TGTGCTAGCAGCTTAGATCTCCGGCAGAAAGCCTACGAGCAGTACTTC. This chain links TRBV7-7 with TRBJ2-7; D gene uncertain. Germline V gene sequence: CDR1 SSHAT, CDR2 FNYEAQ (reference sequence). This CDR3 comprises 16 residues.

This rearrangement joins TRBV6-5 to TRBJ1-1, with D possibly matching TRBD1 (5 bases). Trimming left V 6 bases short and J 3 bases short, with 14 bases between. The CDR3 contains 14 residues. CDR1 MNHEY and CDR2 SVGAGI come from the germline V gene. The CDR3 bases are TGTGCCAGCAGACGCAGGATACAGGACACTGAAGCTTTCTTT. Translation: CASRRRIQDTEAFF.

The J gene is TRBJ1-4, the V gene TRBV7-2; a weak D match, TRBD1 (5 bases). Trimming took 7 bases from V and 6 from J, leaving 15 bases between them. Per the germline V gene, CDR1 is SGHTA and CDR2 is FQGNSA. The CDR3 has 14 residues. The CDR3 sequence is CASTEFLGDEKLFF. The CDR3 region has the DNA TGTGCCAGCACCGAGTTCCTGGGGGATGAAAAACTGTTTTTT.

The gene calls are TRBV25-1 and TRBJ2-7, with D possibly being TRBD1 (6 bases). The germline V and J ends were trimmed by 2 bases and 5 bases, with 7 bases remaining between them. Germline V gives CDR1 MGHDK, CDR2 SYGVNS. CDR3 size: 12 residues. For the CDR3, the DNA is TGTGCCAGCAGTGAACAGGGGAACGAGCAGTACTTC. This translates into CASSEQGNEQYF.

The rearrangement joins TRBV7-9 to TRBJ1-1; D uncertain. Trimming pared 5 bases from V and 5 bases from J, leaving 9 bases between. CDR1 and CDR2 (germline): SEHNR, FQNEAQ (reference sequence). This CDR3 region has 12 residues. Written as DNA, the CDR3 is TGTGCCAGCAGCCCCGGGTTGACTGAAGCTTTCTTT. Amino acid sequence: CASSPGLTEAFF.

The chain couples TRBV19 to TRBJ1-1, with TRBD1 matching 8 bases. V gave up 6 bases and J gave up 6 bases; unmatched junction bases: 6. This CDR3 has 13 amino acids. The V gene's germline CDR1 is LNHDA and CDR2 SQIVND (reference sequence). CDR3 in DNA: TGTGCCAGTAGACAAGGACAGGGACCTGAAGCTTTCTTT. Its protein product is CASRQGQGPEAFF.

The rearrangement joins TRBV27 to TRBJ2-1; D remains ambiguous. The CDR3 totals 13 residues. Trimming cost V 3 bases and J 3 bases, with 6 bases left between them. Per germline, CDR1 MNHEY and CDR2 SMNVEV (reference sequence). The CDR3 is CASSFQVYNEQFF. DNA for the CDR3: TGTGCCAGCAGTTTCCAGGTCTACAATGAGCAGTTCTTC.

The chain combines TRBV4-2 with TRBJ2-5, with 12 bases identical to TRBD2. Looked up from germline, CDR1 is LGHNA and CDR2 is YNFKEQ. Trimming removed 0 bases from V and 1 base from J; junction bases left unmatched: 6. The CDR3 totals 18 residues. The CDR3 sequence: CASSQDWGLAGLQETQYF. The CDR3 DNA sequence: TGTGCCAGCAGCCAAGATTGGGGACTAGCGGGCCTCCAAGAGACCCAGTACTTC.